The table lists the clone carrying this TCR beta chain with a few counts. No antigen is known for it. Unmatched junction bases numbered 3, after V lost 5 bases and J lost 0 bases. Germline values: CDR1 SEHNR, CDR2 FQNEAQ (reference sequence). The CDR3 loop spans 16 amino acids. The data were taken from a study of identical twins. Study-level results: Abundant beta clonotypes from cord blood bore fewer insertions; memory repertoires lacked this pattern.

MiXCR, applied by TCRdb to the 5' RACE reads, yields one record per CDR3 protein. Here the sample spans roughly 700,000 distinct CDR3 sequences, 8.6% being singletons. Separately, the same data were catalogued under a study of yellow fever vaccine responses in identical twins.

The rearrangement uses TRBV7-9 and TRBJ2-7; 14 positions match TRBD2. This TCR came from a woman aged 18-29 years in good health. The specimen sequenced was PBMCs. DNA of the CDR3: TGTGCCAGCAGCGGACTAGCGGGAGGTGTCTCCTACGAGCAGTACTTC. The encoded protein is CASSGLAGGVSYEQYF.